This T cell receptor (beta chain) emerged from a study of Ad26.COV2.S vaccination and SARS-CoV-2 variants. Treatment in this sample: roughly 20 received Ad26.COV2.S at low or high dose, single or two shots; about 5 received placebo; per-sample allocation not given. It was on day 63 after the first vaccine or placebo injection that samples were taken. Vaccination employed an Ad26 vector expressing the Wuhan-strain SARS-CoV-2 spike. General observations from the study: Vaccine recipients showed a spike-specific TCR breadth that was higher than in placebo recipients. Vaccinated and placebo-treated recipients had similar non-spike TCR breadth.

Concerning this clone itself: Its cognate antigen is unknown.

Only in-frame clones appear in the TCRdb table, and some are missing; sequencing was by immunoSEQ multiplex PCR. The sample holds 400,000 to 500,000 clones; roughly 90% are singletons and the top ten take 3.6%. CDR1 is KGHSH and CDR2 is LQKENI in the germline V gene. V was pared by 0 bases and J by 4 bases, with 8 bases of the junction left unmatched. CDR3 length: 16 amino acids. This specimen consisted of peripheral blood, obtained in a trial of Ad26.COV2.S vaccine versus placebo. This sequence originates from a person between 18 and 59 years old who received the Ad26.COV2.S COVID-19 vaccine or a placebo. The V gene is TRBV18, the J gene TRBJ2-5; 7 bases agree with TRBD2. CDR3 region: CASSPPIAREGETQYF. The DNA of the CDR3 is TGTGCCAGCTCACCACCGATTGCCAGGGAGGGAGAGACCCAGTACTTC.